These 28 T cell receptor beta chains originate from one sample sequenced in a study of blood T cell repertoires in COVID-19. The assay was immunoSEQ multiplex PCR, and TCRdb's table has in-frame clones only and misses some. There are fewer than 200,000 clones in the sample; 88% occur only once, and 9% lies in the top ten. Material: PBMCs or T cells enriched from blood (not recorded which). All receptors come from a woman younger than 30 who had recovered from COVID-19.

This chain links TRBV6-7 with TRBJ2-7; 14 nucleotides match TRBD2. TRBV6-7 counts as an open reading frame of uncertain function. The CDR3 is 18 amino acids. With 5 bases clipped from V and 5 bases from J, the junction kept 14 bases outside the gene matches. CDR3 sequence: CASSTAGTSGRVLHEQYF. CDR3 nucleotide sequence: TGTGCCAGCAGTACCGCCGGGACTAGCGGGAGAGTCCTCCACGAGCAGTACTTC.

The chain employs TRBV5-1 and TRBJ1-3; weak D call: TRBD1 (6 bases). V was shortened by 0 bases and J by 5 bases, with 18 bases between the two germline ends. The CDR3 totals 17 residues. CDR1 SGHRS and CDR2 YFSETQ come from the germline V gene. The CDR3 nucleotides read TGCGCCAGCAGCTTGGAGGGGGACGTCGACCCTCGAAACACCATATATTTT. It translates to CASSLEGDVDPRNTIYF.

This chain joins TRBV5-1 and TRBJ2-5; D ambiguous. Germline loops: CDR1 SGHRS, CDR2 YFSETQ. The CDR3 has 14 amino acids. V lost 3 bases and J lost 2, with 11 bases in between. The CDR3 region is CASSSSRMQETQYF. Here the CDR3 DNA reads TGCGCCAGCAGCTCGTCTAGAATGCAAGAGACCCAGTACTTC.

This clone was found once. The J gene is TRBJ1-4, the V gene TRBV19; TRBD1 matches at 8 bases. CDR1 and CDR2 (germline): LNHDA, SQIVND (reference sequence). Trimming took 3 bases from V and 7 from J; bases not matched to a gene: 19. The CDR3 is made up of 19 amino acids. CDR3 residues: CASSMVGVAGGGRSEKLFF. In DNA, the CDR3 is TGTGCCAGTAGTATGGTGGGGGTGGCAGGGGGCGGAAGAAGTGAAAAACTGTTTTTT.

V gene TRBV28 combines with J gene TRBJ1-3; TRBD1 matches 7 bases. The junction had 4 bases not matched to a gene; V was cut back by 5 bases and J by 0 bases. The CDR3 runs to 15 residues. The germline CDR1 and CDR2 sequences are MDHEN and SYDVKM. In DNA form, the CDR3 reads TGTGCCAGCAGTGACGGACAGGCCTCTGGAAACACCATATATTTT. It encodes CASSDGQASGNTIYF.

V and J are TRBV29-1 and TRBJ2-5, with D hard to call. CDR1 is SQVTM and CDR2 is ANQGSEA in the germline V gene. The CDR3 sequence is 14 residues long. V dropped 4 bases and J dropped 3 bases, with 15 bases sitting between them. CDR3 region: CSVVWARPKETQYF. The CDR3 region has the DNA TGCAGCGTTGTATGGGCCCGGCCTAAAGAGACCCAGTACTTC.

This clone appeared once. The chain couples TRBV19 to TRBJ2-7, with D possibly being TRBD1 (6 bases). Trimming removed 4 bases from V and 2 bases from J, with 15 bases in between. The CDR3 contains 15 residues. Germline V gene data show CDR1 as LNHDA and CDR2 as SQIVND (reference sequence). Written as DNA, the CDR3 is TGTGCCAGTAGTACACGTTGGCAGGGGACCTACGAGCAGTACTTC. It is translated as CASSTRWQGTYEQYF.

The V gene is TRBV6-1, the J gene TRBJ1-2; 8 bases match TRBD1. The germline CDR1 and CDR2 sequences are MNHNS and SASEGT. CDR3 length equals 13 residues. Germline trimming cut 1 base from V and 5 bases from J; bases unmatched to any gene: 0. DNA for the CDR3: TGTGCCAGCAGTGAAGGGACAGGGTATGGCTACACCTTC. Translated: CASSEGTGYGYTF.

This chain uses TRBV6-5 with TRBJ2-2; 10 bases are a match to TRBD2. Germline CDR1 MNHEY, CDR2 SVGAGI. The CDR3 is 13 residues long. V shed 6 bases, J shed 6 bases, and the junction held 1 base outside the gene matches. CDR3 amino acids: CASRLAGAGELFF. CDR3 in DNA: TGTGCCAGCAGGCTAGCGGGGGCCGGGGAGCTGTTTTTT.

The V call is TRBV20-1, the J call TRBJ2-5; TRBD1 might be the D (7 bases). The V end lost 3 bases, the J end lost 2 bases, and 16 bases lay between the germline ends. The CDR3 totals 15 residues. The germline V gene has CDR1 DFQATT and CDR2 SNEGSKA (reference sequence). CDR3 DNA sequence: TGCAGTGCTAGTGACAGGGACTTAAAACAAGAGACCCAGTACTTC. It specifies CSASDRDLKQETQYF.

The gene calls are TRBV3-1 (or the pseudogene TRBV3-2) and TRBJ2-7, with a weak D call TRBD1 (5 bases). V was pared by 3 bases and J by 0 bases, with 12 bases between. The CDR3 totals 15 residues. CDR1 is LGHDT and CDR2 is YNNKEL in the germline V gene (reference sequence). This chain's CDR3 is CASSQGRASSYEQYF. The DNA for the CDR3 is TGTGCCAGCAGCCAGGGCAGGGCGTCCTCCTACGAGCAGTACTTC.

The J gene is TRBJ2-7, the V gene TRBV6-5; D remains ambiguous. Germline V gene lookup returns CDR1 MNHEY and CDR2 SVGAGI. Trimming cost V 0 bases and J 1 base, with 4 bases left between them. The CDR3 loop spans 13 amino acids. The CDR3 DNA reads as TGTGCCAGCAGTTACTCTGCGTCCTACGAGCAGTACTTC. Translating gives CASSYSASYEQYF.

Points on this clone: Additional DNA sequences in this sample encode the identical CDR3. The rearrangement joins TRBV9 to TRBJ2-7; 7 nucleotides match TRBD1. Germline CDR1 reads SGDLS; CDR2 reads YYNGEE. The CDR3 has 15 residues. V trimming: 0 bases; J trimming: 3 bases; junction bases outside the gene matches: 6. The CDR3 sequence is CASSVGPDRDYEQYF. In DNA form, the CDR3 reads TGTGCCAGCAGCGTAGGCCCTGACAGGGACTACGAGCAGTACTTC. The full variable domain, with the rest looked up from reference TRBV9 and TRBJ2-7, is DSGVTQTPKHLITATGQRVTLRCSPRSGDLSVYWYQQSLDQGLQFLIQYYNGEERAKGNILERFSAQQFPDLHSELNLSSLELGDSALYFCASSVGPDRDYEQYFGPGTRLTVT.

V and J are TRBV5-6 and TRBJ2-3, with D possibly TRBD2 on 6 matching bases. CDR3 size: 14 residues. CDR1 is SGHDT, CDR2 YYEEEE, per germline. Trimming shortened V by 3 bases and J by 6 bases, and 14 bases separated the two germline ends. The CDR3 region is CASSSSGVRDTQYF. The CDR3 region has the DNA TGTGCCAGCAGCTCCTCGGGGGTCCGGGATACGCAGTATTTT.

The chain couples TRBV7-9 to TRBJ2-1; tentatively, D is TRBD1 (6 bases). This CDR3 has 19 residues. The V end lost 1 base, the J end lost 5 bases, and 24 bases lay between the germline ends. The germline gives CDR1 SEHNR, CDR2 FQNEAQ (reference sequence). The CDR3 DNA is TGTGCCAGCAGCTTAGTTAGGGGCTTTGGGACAAGGAAAAACAATGAGCAGTTCTTC. This encodes CASSLVRGFGTRKNNEQFF.

The V gene is TRBV2, the J gene TRBJ2-7, with 13 bases that match TRBD2. Germline loops: CDR1 SNHLY, CDR2 FYNNEI. The V gene end was trimmed by 7 bases and the J gene end by 7 bases; junction bases not matched to a gene: 7. The CDR3 covers 14 residues. For the CDR3, the DNA is TGTGCCAGCACGCAAGGACTAGCGGGAGAGGAGCAGTACTTC. Residues: CASTQGLAGEEQYF.

This sequence joins TRBV27 and TRBJ2-1, with 9 bases matching TRBD2. J lost 3 bases, V lost 5 bases, and 8 bases had no gene match. From germline, CDR1 is MNHEY and CDR2 SMNVEV (reference sequence). The length of the CDR3 is 16 residues. CDR3 in DNA: TGTGCCAGCAGTGGGTTAGCGGGAGTTAGCTACAATGAGCAGTTCTTC. The encoded protein is CASSGLAGVSYNEQFF.

V and J are TRBV4-1 and TRBJ2-7; possible D gene TRBD2, 6 bases. Germline loops: CDR1 MGHRA, CDR2 YSYEKL. V was pared by 1 base and J by 9 bases, with 16 bases between. The CDR3 loop spans 14 amino acids. The DNA of the CDR3 is TGCGCCAGCAGCCAAGGACTCGTGGAGGGGTGGCAGTACTTC. This codes for CASSQGLVEGWQYF.

The V call is TRBV2, the J call TRBJ2-5, with D possibly TRBD2 on 5 matching bases. Germline V CDR1 and CDR2: SNHLY, FYNNEI. The V gene lost 1 base and the J gene lost 5 bases, with 11 bases spanning the gap. The CDR3 length is 14 residues. CDR3 protein: CASSEEGVGETQYF. Here the CDR3 DNA reads TGTGCCAGCAGTGAAGAGGGAGTCGGCGAGACCCAGTACTTC.

The rearrangement uses TRBV7-3 and TRBJ1-1; tentatively, D is TRBD1 (5 bases). The germline V and J ends were trimmed by 3 bases and 2 bases, with 13 bases remaining between them. CDR1 is SGHTA and CDR2 is FQGTGA in the germline V gene. The CDR3 contains 15 residues. The CDR3 bases are TGTGCCAGCAGCTTGAGTCCCACAGGTAACACTGAAGCTTTCTTT. This sequence encodes CASSLSPTGNTEAFF. The full variable domain, its missing parts supplied by reference TRBV7-3 and TRBJ1-1, is GAGVSQTPSNKVTEKGKYVELRCDPISGHTALYWYRQSLGQGPEFLIYFQGTGAADDSGLPNDRFFAVRPEGSVSTLKIQRTERGDSAVYLCASSLSPTGNTEAFFGQGTRLTVV.

The J gene is TRBJ1-1, the V gene TRBV6-1, with 7 bases that match TRBD1. Germline-derived CDR1 and CDR2 are MNHNS and SASEGT. The trim removed 2 bases at V and 0 bases at J, leaving 12 bases unmatched. CDR3 size: 18 residues. Here the CDR3 reads CASSERTGRQTLNTEAFF. DNA for the CDR3: TGTGCCAGCAGTGAAAGGACAGGTCGACAGACATTGAACACTGAAGCTTTCTTT.

V gene TRBV4-3 combines with J gene TRBJ1-2; no firm D call. CDR1 and CDR2 (germline): LGHNA, YSLEER. Trimming removed 0 bases at V and 7 bases at J, with 18 bases between. This CDR3 is 16 amino acids long. The CDR3 coding sequence is TGCGCCAGCAGCCAAGAGCCTAGCCAGGTGGTGTCTGGCTACACCTTC. Residues: CASSQEPSQVVSGYTF.

In its sample, this clone was seen once. This chain joins TRBV5-1 and TRBJ2-7; 8 bases align to TRBD2. Germline V CDR1 and CDR2: SGHRS, YFSETQ. Germline trimming cut 0 bases from V and 2 bases from J; bases unmatched to any gene: 4. The CDR3 length is 15 residues. This CDR3 is CASSLGGGLTYEQYF. CDR3 DNA: TGCGCCAGCAGCTTGGGCGGGGGGCTAACCTACGAGCAGTACTTC.

The genes are TRBV6-5 and TRBJ1-2; D ambiguous. This CDR3 has 13 amino acids. Trimming left V 11 bases short and J 9 bases short, with 22 bases between. Germline assignment: CDR1 MNHEY and CDR2 SVGAGI. In DNA, the CDR3 is TGTGCCTCAGCCGGGGAGGTGATGATGAGCTACACCTTC. This codes for CASAGEVMMSYTF.

The gene calls are TRBV28 and TRBJ1-6; 8 nucleotides agree with TRBD1. This CDR3 contains 17 residues. Germline assignment: CDR1 MDHEN and CDR2 SYDVKM. After removal of 7 bases from V and 10 bases from J, the junction contained 18 bases not matched to a gene. The CDR3 coding sequence is TGTGCCAGCACCCTAGGGCGCCCGGACAGGGCACGATCACCCCTCCACTTT. It translates to CASTLGRPDRARSPLHF.

This chain links TRBV2 with TRBJ2-7; TRBD2 aligns across 12 bases. CDR1 and CDR2 from the germline V gene are SNHLY and FYNNEI. V lost 6 bases to trimming and J lost 2 bases; unmatched junction nucleotides: 5. CDR3 size: 15 residues. DNA of the CDR3: TGTGCCAGCAGGCGCCTAGCGGGAGGGGCCTACGAGCAGTACTTC. Translating it yields CASRRLAGGAYEQYF.

Here the CDR3 reads CATEGTGGAGTQYF. As DNA, the CDR3 is TGTGCCACCGAGGGGACAGGGGGCGCCGGTACGCAGTATTTT. This chain links TRBV25-1 with TRBJ2-3, with 12 bases fitting TRBD1. The CDR3 is 14 amino acids. Germline V lookup: CDR1 MGHDK, CDR2 SYGVNS. V dropped 10 bases and J dropped 8; count of bases not matched to a gene: 10.

This CDR3 reads CASSEEYLQGATGELFF. CDR3 nucleotide sequence: TGTGCCAGCAGTGAAGAGTACTTACAGGGGGCGACCGGGGAGCTGTTTTTT. The chain couples TRBV2 to TRBJ2-2; 9 nucleotides agree with TRBD1. V trimming: 1 base; J trimming: 5 bases; junction bases outside the gene matches: 8. CDR1 is SNHLY and CDR2 is FYNNEI in the germline V gene. This CDR3 is 17 amino acids long.